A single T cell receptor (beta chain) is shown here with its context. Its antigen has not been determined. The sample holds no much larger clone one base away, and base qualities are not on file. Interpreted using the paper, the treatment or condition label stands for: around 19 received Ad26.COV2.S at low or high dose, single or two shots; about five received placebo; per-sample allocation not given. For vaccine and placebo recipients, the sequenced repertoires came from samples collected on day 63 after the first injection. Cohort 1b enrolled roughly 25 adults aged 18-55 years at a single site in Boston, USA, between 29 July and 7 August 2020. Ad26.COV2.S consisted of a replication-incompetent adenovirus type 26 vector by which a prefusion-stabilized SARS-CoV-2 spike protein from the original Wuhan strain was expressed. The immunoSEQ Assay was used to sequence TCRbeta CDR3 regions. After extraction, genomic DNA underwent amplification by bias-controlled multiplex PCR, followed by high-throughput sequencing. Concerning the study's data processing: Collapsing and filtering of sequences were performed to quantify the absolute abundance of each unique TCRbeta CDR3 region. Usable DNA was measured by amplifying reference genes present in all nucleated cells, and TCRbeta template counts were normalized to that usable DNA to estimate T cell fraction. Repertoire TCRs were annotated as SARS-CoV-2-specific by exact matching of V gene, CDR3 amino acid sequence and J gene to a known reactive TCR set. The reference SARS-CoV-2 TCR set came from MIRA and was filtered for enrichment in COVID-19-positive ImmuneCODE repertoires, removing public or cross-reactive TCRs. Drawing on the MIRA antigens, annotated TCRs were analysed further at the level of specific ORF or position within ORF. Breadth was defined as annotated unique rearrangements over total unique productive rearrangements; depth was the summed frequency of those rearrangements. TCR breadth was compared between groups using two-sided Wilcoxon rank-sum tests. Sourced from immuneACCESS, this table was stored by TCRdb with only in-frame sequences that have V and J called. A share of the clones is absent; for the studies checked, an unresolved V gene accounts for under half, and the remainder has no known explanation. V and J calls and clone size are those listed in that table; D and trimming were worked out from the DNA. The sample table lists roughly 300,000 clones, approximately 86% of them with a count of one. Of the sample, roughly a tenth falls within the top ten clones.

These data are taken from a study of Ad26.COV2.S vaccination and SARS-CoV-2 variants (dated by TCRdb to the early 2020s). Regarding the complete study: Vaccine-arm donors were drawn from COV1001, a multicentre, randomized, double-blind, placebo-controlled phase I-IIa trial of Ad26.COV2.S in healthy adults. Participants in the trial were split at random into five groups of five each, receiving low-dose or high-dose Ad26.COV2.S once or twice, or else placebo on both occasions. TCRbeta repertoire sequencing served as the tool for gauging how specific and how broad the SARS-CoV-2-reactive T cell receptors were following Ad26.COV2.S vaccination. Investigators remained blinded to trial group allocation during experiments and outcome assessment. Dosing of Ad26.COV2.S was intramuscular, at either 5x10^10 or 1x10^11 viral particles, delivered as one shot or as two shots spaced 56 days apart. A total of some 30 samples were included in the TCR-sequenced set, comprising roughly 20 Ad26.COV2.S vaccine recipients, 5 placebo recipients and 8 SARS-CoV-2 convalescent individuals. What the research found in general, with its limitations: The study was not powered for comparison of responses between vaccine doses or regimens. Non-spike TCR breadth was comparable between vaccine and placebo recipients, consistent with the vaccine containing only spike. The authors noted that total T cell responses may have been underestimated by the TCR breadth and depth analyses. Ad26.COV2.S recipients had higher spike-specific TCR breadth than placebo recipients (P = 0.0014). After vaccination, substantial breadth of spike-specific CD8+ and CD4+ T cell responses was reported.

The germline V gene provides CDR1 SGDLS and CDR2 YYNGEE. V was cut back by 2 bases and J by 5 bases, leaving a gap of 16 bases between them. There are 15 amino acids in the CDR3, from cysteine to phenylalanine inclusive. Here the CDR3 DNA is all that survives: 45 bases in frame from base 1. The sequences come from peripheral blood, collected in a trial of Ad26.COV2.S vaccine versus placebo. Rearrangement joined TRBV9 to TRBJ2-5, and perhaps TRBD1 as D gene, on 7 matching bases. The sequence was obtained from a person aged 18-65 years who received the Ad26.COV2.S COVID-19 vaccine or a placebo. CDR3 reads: CASSVGAGGRETQYF. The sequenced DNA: TGTGCCAGCAGCGTTGGAGCAGGGGGGCGGGAGACCCAGTACTTC.